This T cell receptor beta chain came from a study of beta chain features in type 1 diabetes. V was pared by 5 bases and J by 5 bases, with 5 bases of the junction left unmatched. The germline V gene encodes CDR1 MNHNY and CDR2 SVGAGI (reference sequence). The CDR3 is 13 residues long. The study, taken as a whole, reports: For type 1 diabetes patients, VDJ junctions showed fewer insertions and more deletions.

The authors reverse transcribed all of the isolated RNA, so sequencing captured expressed TCRB transcripts. Measured with immunoSEQ multiplex PCR; TCRdb has only the in-frame clones, and not every one. The data show 430,000 or so clones, with over 9.5% seen just once and about 0.045% held by the top ten. Sorted CD4+ subsets: naive, central memory, regulatory, stem cell-like memory (CD45RO/CCR7/CD25/CD127/CD95/CD27 panel). Remarks on this clone: Its cognate antigen is unknown.

Material: naive CD4+ T cells from blood. The sequence came from a young woman in good health. The chain links TRBV6-6 to TRBJ2-7, with 8 bases aligning to TRBD1. The CDR3: CASSGHRGDEQYV. The CDR3 DNA is TGTGCCAGCAGTGGGCACAGGGGGGACGAGCAGTACGTC.